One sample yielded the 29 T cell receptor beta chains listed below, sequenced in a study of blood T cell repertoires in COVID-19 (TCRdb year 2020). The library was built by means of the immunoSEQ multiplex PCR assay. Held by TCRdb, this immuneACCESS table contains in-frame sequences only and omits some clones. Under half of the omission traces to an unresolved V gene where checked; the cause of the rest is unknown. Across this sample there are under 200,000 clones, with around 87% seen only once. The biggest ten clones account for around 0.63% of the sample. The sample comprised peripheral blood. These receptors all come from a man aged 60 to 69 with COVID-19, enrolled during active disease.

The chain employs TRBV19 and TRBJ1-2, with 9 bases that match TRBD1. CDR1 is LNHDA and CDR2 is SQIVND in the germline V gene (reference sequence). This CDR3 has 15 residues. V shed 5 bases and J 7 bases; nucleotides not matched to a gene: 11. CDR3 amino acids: CASSARTGALSGYTF. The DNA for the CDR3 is TGTGCCAGTAGTGCCCGGACAGGGGCCCTATCTGGCTACACCTTC.

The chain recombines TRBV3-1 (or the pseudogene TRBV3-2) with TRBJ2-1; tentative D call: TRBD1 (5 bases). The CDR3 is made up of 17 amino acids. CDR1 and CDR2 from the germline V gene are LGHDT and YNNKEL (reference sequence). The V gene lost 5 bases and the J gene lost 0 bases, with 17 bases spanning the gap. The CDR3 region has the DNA TGTGCCAGCAGCTACAATCCGGACACAATCTCCTACAATGAGCAGTTCTTC. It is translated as CASSYNPDTISYNEQFF.

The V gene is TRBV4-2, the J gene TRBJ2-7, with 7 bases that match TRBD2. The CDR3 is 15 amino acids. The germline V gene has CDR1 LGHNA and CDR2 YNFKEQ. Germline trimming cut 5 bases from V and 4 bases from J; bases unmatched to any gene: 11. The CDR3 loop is CASSYQRDLQYEQYF. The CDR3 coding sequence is TGTGCCAGCAGCTATCAGCGGGACCTCCAATACGAGCAGTACTTC.

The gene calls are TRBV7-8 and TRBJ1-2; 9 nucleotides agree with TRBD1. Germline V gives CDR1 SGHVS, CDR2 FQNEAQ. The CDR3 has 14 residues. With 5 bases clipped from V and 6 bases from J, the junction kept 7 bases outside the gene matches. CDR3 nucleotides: TGTGCCAGCAGCAAAGACAGGGGGTCTGATGGCTACACCTTC. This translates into CASSKDRGSDGYTF.

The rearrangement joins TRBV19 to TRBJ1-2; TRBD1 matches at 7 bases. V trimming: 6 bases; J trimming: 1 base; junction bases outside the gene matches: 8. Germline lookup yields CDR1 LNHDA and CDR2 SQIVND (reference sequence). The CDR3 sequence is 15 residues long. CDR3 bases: TGTGCCAGTAGGACCGCGGACAGGATTAACTATGGCTACACCTTC. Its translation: CASRTADRINYGYTF.

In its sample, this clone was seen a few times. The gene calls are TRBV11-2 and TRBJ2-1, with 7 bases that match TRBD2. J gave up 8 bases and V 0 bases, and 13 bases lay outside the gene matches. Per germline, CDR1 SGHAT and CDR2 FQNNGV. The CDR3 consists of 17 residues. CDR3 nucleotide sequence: TGTGCCAGCAGCTTAGAAGGGGCTGGCGGGAGTATGGATGAGCAGTTCTTC. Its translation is CASSLEGAGGSMDEQFF.

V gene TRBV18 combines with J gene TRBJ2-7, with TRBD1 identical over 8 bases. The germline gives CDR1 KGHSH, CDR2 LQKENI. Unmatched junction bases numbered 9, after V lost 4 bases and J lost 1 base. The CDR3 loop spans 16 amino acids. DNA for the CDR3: TGTGCCAGCTCACTAGGAGGACAGGGAACATCCTACGAGCAGTACTTC. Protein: CASSLGGQGTSYEQYF.

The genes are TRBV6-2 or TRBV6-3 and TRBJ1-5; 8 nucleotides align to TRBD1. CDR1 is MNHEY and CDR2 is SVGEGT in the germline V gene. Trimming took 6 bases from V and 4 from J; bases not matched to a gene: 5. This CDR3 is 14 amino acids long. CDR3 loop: CASSQGQVNQPQHF. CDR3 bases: TGTGCCAGCAGCCAGGGACAGGTTAATCAGCCCCAGCATTTT.

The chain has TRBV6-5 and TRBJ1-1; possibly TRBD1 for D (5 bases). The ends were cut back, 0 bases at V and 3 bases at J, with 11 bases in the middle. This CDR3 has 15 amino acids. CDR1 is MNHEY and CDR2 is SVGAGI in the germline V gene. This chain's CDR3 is CASSYSGAGHTEAFF. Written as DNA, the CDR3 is TGTGCCAGCAGTTACTCGGGCGCAGGGCACACTGAAGCTTTCTTT.

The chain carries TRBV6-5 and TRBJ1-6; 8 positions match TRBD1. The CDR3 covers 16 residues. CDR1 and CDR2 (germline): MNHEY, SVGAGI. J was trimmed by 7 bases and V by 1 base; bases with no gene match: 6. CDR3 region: CASSYYGDRRNSPLHF. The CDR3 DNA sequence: TGTGCCAGCAGTTACTATGGGGACAGGAGGAATTCACCCCTCCACTTT.

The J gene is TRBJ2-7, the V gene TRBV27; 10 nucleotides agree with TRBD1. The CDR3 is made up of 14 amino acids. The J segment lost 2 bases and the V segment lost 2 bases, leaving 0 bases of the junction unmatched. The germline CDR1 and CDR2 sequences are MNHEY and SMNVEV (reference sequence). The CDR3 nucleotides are TGTGCCAGCAGTTTAGACAGGGGGCCCTACGAGCAGTACTTC. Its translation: CASSLDRGPYEQYF.

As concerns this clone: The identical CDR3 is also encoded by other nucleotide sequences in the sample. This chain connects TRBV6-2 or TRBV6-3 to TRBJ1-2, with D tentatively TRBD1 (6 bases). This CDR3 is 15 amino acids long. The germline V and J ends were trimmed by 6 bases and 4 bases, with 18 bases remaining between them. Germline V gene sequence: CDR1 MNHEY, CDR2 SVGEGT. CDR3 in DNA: TGTGCCAGCAGCCTGACGGGGCAGGGGATCTATGGCTACACCTTC. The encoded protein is CASSLTGQGIYGYTF.

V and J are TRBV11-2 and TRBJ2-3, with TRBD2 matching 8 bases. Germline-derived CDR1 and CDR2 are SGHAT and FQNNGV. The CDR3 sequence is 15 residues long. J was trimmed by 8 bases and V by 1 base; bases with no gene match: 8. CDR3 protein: CASSLARGAGSTQYF. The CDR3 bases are TGTGCCAGCAGCTTAGCGCGGGGGGCAGGGTCTACGCAGTATTTT.

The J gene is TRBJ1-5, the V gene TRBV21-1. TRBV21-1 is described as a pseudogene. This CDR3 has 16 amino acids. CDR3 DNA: TGTGCCAGCAGCAAACCCCCGGGTTATAGCAATCAGCCCCAGCATTTT. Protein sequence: CASSKPPGYSNQPQHF.

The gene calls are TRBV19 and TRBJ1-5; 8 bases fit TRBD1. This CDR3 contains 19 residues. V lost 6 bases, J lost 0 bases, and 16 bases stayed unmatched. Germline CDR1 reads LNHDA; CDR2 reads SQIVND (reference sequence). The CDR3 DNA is TGTGCCAGTAGCTCAGGGGGCCCCGGAACAAGATATAGCAATCAGCCCCAGCATTTT. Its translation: CASSSGGPGTRYSNQPQHF.

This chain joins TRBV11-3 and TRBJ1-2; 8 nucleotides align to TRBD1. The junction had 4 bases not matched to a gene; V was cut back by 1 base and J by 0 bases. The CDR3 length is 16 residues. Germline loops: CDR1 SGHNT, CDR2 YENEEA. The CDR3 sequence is CASSLGQGKANYGYTF. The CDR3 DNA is TGTGCCAGCAGCTTAGGACAGGGGAAAGCTAACTATGGCTACACCTTC.

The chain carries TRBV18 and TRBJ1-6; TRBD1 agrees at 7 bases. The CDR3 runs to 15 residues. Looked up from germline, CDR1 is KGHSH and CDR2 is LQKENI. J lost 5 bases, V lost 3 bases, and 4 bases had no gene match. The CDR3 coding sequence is TGTGCCAGCTCACCGGCAGGGGGTAATAATTCACCCCTCCACTTT. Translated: CASSPAGGNNSPLHF.

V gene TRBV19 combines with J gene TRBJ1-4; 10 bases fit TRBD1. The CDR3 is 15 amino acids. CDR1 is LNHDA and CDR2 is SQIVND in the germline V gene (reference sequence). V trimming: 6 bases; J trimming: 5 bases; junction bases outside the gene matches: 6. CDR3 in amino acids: CASSRQGAPNEKLFF. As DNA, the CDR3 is TGTGCCAGTAGCAGACAGGGGGCGCCAAATGAAAAACTGTTTTTT.

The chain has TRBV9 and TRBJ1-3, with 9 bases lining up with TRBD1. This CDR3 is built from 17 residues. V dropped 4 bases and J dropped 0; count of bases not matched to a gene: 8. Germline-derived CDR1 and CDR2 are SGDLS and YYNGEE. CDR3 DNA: TGTGCCAGCAGCCCCCCGGGACAGGGAATCTCTGGAAACACCATATATTTT. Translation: CASSPPGQGISGNTIYF.

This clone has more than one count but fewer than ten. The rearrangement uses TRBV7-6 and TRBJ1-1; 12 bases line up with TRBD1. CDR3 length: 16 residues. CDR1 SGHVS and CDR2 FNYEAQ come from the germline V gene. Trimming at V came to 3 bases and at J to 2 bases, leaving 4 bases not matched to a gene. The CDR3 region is CASSLGTGGANTEAFF. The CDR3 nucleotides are TGTGCCAGCAGCTTGGGGACAGGGGGCGCAAACACTGAAGCTTTCTTT.

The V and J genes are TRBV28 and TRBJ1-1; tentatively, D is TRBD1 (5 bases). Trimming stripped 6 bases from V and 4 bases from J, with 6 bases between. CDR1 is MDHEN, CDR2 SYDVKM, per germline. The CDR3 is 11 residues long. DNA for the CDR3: TGTGCCAGCAGAGGGGTCACTGAAGCTTTCTTT. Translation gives CASRGVTEAFF.

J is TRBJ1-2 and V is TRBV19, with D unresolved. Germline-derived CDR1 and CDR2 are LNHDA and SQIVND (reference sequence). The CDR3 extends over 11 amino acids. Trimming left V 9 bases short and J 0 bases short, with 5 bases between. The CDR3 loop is CASQTNYGYTF. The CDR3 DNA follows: TGTGCCAGCCAGACTAACTATGGCTACACCTTC.

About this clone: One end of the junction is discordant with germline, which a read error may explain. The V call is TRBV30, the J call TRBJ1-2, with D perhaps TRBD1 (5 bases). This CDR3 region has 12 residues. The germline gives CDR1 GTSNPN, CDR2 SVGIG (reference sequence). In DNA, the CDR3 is TGTGCCTTCAGTGGGGGGGGATATGGCTACACCTTT. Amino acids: CAFSGGGYGYTF.

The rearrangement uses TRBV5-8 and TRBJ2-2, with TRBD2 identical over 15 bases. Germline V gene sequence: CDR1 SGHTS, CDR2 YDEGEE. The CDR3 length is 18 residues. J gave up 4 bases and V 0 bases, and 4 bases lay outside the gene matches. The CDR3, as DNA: TGTGCCAGCAGCTTGGCGGGACTAGCGGGAGGACCCACCGGGGAGCTGTTTTTT. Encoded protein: CASSLAGLAGGPTGELFF.

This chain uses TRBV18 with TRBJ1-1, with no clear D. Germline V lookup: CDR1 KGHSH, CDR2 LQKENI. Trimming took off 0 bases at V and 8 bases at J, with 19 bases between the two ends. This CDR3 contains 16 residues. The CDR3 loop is CASSPPFAQKRGEAFF. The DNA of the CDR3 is TGTGCCAGCTCACCACCTTTCGCACAGAAAAGAGGGGAAGCTTTCTTT.

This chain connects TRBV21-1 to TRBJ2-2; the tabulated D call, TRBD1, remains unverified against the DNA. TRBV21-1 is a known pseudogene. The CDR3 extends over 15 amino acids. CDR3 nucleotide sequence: TGTGCCAGCAGCAAAGTTTACATCTTCACCGGGGAGCTGTTTTTT. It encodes CASSKVYIFTGELFF.

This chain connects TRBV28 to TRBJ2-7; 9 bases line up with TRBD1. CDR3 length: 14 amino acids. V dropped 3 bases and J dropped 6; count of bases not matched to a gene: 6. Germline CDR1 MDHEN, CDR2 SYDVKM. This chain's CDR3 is CASSLVDRGGEQYF. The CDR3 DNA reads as TGTGCCAGCAGTTTGGTGGACAGGGGTGGCGAGCAGTACTTC.

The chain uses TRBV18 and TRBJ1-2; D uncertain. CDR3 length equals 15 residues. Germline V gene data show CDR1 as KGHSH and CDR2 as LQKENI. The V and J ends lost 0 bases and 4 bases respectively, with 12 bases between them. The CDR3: CASSPPAGTLYGYTF. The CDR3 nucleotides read TGTGCCAGCTCACCACCAGCAGGTACCCTCTATGGCTACACCTTC.

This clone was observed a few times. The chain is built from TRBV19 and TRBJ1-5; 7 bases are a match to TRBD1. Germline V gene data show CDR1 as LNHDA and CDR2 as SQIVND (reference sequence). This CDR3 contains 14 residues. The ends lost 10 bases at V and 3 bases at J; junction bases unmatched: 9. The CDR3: CATTGVGINQPQHF. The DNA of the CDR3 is TGTGCCACCACAGGGGTAGGTATCAATCAGCCCCAGCATTTT.